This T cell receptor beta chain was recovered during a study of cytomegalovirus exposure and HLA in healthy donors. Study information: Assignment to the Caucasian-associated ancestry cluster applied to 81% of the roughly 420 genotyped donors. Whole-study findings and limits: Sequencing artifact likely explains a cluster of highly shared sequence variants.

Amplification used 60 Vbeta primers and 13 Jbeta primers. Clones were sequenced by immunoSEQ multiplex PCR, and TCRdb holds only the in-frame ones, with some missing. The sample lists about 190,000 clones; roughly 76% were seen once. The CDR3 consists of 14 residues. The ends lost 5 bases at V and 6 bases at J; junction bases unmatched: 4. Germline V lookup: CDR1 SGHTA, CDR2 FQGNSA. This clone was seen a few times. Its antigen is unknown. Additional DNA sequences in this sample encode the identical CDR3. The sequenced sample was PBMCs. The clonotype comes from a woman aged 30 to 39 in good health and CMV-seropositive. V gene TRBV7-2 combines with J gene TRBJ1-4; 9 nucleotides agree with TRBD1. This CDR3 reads CASSPRTGDEKLFF. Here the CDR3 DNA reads TGTGCCAGCAGCCCGAGGACAGGGGATGAAAAACTGTTTTTT.